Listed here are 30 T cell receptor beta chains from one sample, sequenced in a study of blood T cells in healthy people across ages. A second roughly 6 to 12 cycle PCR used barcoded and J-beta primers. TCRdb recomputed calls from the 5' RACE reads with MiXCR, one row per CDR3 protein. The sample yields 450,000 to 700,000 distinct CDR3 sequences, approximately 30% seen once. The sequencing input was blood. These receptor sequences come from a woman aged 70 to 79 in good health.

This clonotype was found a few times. The CDR3 nucleotides are TGTGCCAGCAGCATAAGGGTGAGGAACACTGAAGCTTTCTTT. Encoded protein: CASSIRVRNTEAFF. This sequence joins TRBV21-1 and TRBJ1-1. TRBV21-1 counts as a pseudogene. This CDR3 spans 14 amino acids.

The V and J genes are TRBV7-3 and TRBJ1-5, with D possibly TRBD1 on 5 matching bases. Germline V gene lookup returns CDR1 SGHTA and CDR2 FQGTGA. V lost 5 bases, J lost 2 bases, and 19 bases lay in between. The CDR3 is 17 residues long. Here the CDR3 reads CASSNGHGRGGNQPQHF. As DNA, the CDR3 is TGTGCCAGCAGCAACGGCCACGGGAGGGGAGGCAATCAGCCCCAGCATTTT.

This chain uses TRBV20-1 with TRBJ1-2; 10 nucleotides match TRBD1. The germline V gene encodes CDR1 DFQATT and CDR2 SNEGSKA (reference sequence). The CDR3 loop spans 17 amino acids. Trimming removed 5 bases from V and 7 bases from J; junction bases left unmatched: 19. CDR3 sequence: CSAPGQGSEGLEFGYTF. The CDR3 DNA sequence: TGCAGTGCTCCGGGACAGGGGTCTGAGGGTTTGGAGTTTGGCTACACCTTC.

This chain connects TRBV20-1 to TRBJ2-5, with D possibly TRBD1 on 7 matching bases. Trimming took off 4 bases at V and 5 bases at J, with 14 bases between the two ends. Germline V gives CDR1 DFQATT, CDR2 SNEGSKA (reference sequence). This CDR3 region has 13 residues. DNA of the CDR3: TGCAGTGCTACCAGGGGGGCCAGGGAGACCCAGTACTTC. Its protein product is CSATRGARETQYF.

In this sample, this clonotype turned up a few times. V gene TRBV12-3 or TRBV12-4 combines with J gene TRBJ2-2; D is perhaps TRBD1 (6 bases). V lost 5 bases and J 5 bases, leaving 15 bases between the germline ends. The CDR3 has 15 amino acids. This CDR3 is CASSPLTGSTGELFF. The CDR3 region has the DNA TGTGCCAGCAGTCCGTTGACAGGCTCGACCGGGGAGCTGTTTTTT.

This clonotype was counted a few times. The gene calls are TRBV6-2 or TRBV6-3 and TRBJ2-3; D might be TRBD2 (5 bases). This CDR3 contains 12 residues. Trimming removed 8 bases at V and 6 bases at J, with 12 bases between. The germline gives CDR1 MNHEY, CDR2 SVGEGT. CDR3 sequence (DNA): TGTGCCAGCGCCATGAGGGAGGATACGCAGTATTTT. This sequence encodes CASAMREDTQYF.

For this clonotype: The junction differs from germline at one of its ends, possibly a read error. The CDR3 protein is CASNLAVSDTDTQYF. The DNA of the CDR3 is TGTGCCAGCAACTTAGCGGTTTCGGACACAGATACGCAGTATTTT. The rearrangement joins TRBV11-1 to TRBJ2-3; possible D gene TRBD2, 6 bases. This CDR3 has 15 amino acids. The germline gives CDR1 SGHAT, CDR2 FQDESV (reference sequence).

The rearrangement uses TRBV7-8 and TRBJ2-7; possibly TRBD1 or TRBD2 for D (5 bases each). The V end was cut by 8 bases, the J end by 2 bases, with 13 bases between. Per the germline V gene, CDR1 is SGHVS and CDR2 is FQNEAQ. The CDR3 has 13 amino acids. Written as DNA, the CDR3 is TGTGCCAGCGGCCGGGACCCCACCTACGAGCAGTACTTC. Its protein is CASGRDPTYEQYF.

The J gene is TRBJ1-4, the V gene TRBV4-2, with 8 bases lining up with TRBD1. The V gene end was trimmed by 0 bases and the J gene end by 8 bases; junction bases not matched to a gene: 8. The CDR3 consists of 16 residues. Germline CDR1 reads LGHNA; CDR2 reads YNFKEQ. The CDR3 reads CASSQDSTGGNEKLFF. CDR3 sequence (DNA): TGTGCCAGCAGCCAAGATTCCACAGGGGGAAACGAAAAACTGTTTTTT.

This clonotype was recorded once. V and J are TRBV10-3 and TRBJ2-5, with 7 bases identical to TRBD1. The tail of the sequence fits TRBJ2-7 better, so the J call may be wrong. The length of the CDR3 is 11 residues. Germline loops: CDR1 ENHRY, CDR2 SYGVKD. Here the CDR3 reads CAARDSYEQYF. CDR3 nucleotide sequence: TGTGCCGCTCGGGACAGCTACGAGCAGTACTTC.

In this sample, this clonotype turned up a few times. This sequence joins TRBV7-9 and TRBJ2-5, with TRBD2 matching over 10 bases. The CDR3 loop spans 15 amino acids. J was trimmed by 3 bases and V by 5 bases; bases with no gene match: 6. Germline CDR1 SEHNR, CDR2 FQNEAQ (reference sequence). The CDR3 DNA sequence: TGTGCCAGCAGCCCACGCAGCGGGGGGGAAGAGACCCAGTACTTC. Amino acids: CASSPRSGGEETQYF. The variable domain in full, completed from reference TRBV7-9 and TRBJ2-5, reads DTGVSQNPRHKITKRGQNVTFRCDPISEHNRLYWYRQTLGQGPEFLTYFQNEAQLEKSRLLSDRFSAERPKGSFSTLEIQRTEQGDSAMYLCASSPRSGGEETQYFGPGTRLLVL.

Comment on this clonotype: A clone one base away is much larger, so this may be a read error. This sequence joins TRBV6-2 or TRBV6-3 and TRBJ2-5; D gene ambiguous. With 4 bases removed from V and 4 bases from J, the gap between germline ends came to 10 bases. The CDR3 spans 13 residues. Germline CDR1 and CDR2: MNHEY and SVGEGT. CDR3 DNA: TGTGCCAGCAGTTGGGTCGACCGAGAGACCCAGTACTTC. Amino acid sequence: CASSWVDRETQYF.

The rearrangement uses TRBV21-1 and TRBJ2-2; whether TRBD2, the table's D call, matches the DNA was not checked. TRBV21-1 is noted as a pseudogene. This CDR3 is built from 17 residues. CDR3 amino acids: CASSKEAGRVDTGELFF. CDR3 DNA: TGTGCCAGCAGCAAAGAGGCAGGGAGGGTCGACACCGGGGAGCTGTTTTTT.

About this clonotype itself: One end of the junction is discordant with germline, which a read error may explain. The CDR3 reads CASSTMDSPNTEAFF. The DNA of the CDR3 is TGCGCCAGCAGCACAATGGACAGCCCCAACACTGAGGCTTTCTTT. The chain combines TRBV5-1 with TRBJ1-1; D may be TRBD1 (6 bases). This CDR3 spans 15 amino acids. CDR1 SGHRS and CDR2 YFSETQ come from the germline V gene.

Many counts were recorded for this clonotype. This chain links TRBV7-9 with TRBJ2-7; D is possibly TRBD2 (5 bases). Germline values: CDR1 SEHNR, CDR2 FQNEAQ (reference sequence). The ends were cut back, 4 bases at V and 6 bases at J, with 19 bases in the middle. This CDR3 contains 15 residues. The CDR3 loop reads CASSYTDLRVGEQYF. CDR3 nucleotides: TGTGCCAGCAGCTATACAGATTTGAGGGTTGGCGAGCAGTACTTC.

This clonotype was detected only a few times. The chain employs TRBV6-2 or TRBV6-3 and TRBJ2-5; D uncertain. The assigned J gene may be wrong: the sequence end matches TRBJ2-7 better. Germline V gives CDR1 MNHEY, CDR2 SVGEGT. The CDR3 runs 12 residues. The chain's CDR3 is CASSYSGDEQYV. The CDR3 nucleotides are TGTGCCAGCAGTTACTCGGGTGACGAGCAGTACGTC.

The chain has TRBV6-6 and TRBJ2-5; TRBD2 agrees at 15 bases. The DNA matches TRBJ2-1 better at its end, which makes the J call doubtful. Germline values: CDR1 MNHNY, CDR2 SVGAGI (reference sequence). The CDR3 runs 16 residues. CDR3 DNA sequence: TGTGCCAGCACCAAGTCGGGACTAGCGGGGGGAAATGAGCAGTTCTTC. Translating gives CASTKSGLAGGNEQFF.

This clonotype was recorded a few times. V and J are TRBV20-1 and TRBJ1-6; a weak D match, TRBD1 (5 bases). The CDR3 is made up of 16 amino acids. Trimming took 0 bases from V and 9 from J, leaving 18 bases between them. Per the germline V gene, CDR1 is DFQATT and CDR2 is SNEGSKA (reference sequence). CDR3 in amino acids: CSARESLGGSASPLHF. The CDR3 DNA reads TGCAGTGCTAGAGAATCTCTCGGGGGGAGTGCTTCACCCCTCCACTTT.

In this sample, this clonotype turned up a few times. This CDR3 reads CASSHSPNYGYTF. For the CDR3, the DNA is TGTGCCAGCAGTCACAGTCCTAACTATGGCTACACCTTC. The J gene is TRBJ1-2, the V gene TRBV11-3; no clear D. CDR1 is SGHNT, CDR2 YENEEA, per germline. Trimming removed 6 bases from V and 0 bases from J, with 8 bases in between. The CDR3 runs 13 residues.

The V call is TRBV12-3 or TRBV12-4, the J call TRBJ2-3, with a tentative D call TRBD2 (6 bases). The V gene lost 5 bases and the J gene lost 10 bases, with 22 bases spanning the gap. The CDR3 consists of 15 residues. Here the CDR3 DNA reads TGTGCCAGCAGTACCGGGAGTCCCATGCCCTTTGCGCAGTATTTT. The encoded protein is CASSTGSPMPFAQYF.

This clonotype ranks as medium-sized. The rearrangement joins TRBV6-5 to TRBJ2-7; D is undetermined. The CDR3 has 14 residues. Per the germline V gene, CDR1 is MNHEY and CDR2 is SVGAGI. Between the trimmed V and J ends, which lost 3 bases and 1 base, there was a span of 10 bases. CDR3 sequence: CASSYYQVSYEQYF. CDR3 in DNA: TGTGCCAGCAGTTATTATCAGGTGTCCTACGAGCAGTACTTC.

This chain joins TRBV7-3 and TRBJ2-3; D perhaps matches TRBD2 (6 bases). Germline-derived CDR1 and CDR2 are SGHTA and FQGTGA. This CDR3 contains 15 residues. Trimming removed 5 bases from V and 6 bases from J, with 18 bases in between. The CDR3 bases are TGTGCCAGCAGCCCAACCGGGGGTAGAACGGATACGCAGTATTTT. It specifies CASSPTGGRTDTQYF.

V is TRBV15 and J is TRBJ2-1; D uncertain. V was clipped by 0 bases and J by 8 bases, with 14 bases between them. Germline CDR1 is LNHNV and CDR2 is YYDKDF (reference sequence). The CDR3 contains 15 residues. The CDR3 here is CATSRDPRTSDEQFF. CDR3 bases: TGTGCCACCAGCAGAGATCCTAGGACGTCAGATGAGCAGTTCTTC. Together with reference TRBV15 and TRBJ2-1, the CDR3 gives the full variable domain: DAMVIQNPRYQVTQFGKPVTLSCSQTLNHNVMYWYQQKSSQAPKLLFHYYDKDFNNEADTPDNFQSRRPNTSFCFLDIRSPGLGDTAMYLCATSRDPRTSDEQFFGPGTRLTVL.

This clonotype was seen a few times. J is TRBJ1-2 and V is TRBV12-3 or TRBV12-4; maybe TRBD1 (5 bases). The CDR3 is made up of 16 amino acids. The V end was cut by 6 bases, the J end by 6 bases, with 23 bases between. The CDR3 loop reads CASRPSSGPEGDGYTF. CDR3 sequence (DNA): TGTGCCAGCAGACCCTCCTCGGGACCCGAAGGGGATGGCTACACCTTC.

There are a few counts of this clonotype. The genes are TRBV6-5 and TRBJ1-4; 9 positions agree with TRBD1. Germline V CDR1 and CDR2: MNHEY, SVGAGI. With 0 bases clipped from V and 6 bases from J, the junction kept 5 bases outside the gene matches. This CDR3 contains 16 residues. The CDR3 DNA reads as TGTGCCAGCAGTTACTCTTCGACAGGGGGGGATGAAAAACTGTTTTTT. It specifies CASSYSSTGGDEKLFF.

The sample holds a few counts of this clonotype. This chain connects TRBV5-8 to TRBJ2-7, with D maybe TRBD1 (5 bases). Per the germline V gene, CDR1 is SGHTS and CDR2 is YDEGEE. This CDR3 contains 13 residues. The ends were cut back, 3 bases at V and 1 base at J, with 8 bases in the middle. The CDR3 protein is CASSYRQSYEQYF. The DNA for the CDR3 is TGTGCCAGCAGCTACCGACAGTCCTACGAGCAGTACTTC.

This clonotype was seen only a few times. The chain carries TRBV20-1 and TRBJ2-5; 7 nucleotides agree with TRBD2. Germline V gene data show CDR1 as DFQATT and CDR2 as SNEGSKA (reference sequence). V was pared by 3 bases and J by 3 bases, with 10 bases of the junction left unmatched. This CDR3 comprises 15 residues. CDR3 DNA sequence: TGCAGTGCTAGTAATCCCGGGACTAAGGAAGAGACCCAGTACTTC. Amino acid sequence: CSASNPGTKEETQYF.

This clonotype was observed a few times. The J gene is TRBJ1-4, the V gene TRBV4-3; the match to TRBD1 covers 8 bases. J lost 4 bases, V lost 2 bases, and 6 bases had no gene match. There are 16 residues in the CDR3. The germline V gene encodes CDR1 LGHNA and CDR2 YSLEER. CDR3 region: CASSQRTGQDNEKLFF. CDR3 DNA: TGCGCCAGCAGCCAACGTACGGGACAGGATAATGAAAAACTGTTTTTT.

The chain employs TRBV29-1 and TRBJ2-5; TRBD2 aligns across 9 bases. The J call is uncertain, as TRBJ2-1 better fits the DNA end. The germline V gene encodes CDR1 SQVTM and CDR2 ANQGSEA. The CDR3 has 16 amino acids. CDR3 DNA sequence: TGCAGCGTTGAAGATCCTGGTGTAGCGGGAGTCAATGAGCAGTTCTTC. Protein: CSVEDPGVAGVNEQFF.

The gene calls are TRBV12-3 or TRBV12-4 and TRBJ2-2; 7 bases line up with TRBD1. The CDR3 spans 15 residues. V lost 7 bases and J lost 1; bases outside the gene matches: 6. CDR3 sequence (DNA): TGTGCCAGCATTAGGGACAGACTGAACACCGGGGAGCTGTTTTTT. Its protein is CASIRDRLNTGELFF.